The clone carrying this T cell receptor (beta chain) has just a few counts. The antigen is not known. The data derive from a study of blood T cells in healthy people across ages. Study findings and constraints: Getting older went along with TCR beta diversity per million T cells dropping roughly linearly. TCR beta diversity correlated strongly with naive T cell percentage.

The CDR3 is 15 residues long. CDR1 is LGHDT and CDR2 is YNNKEL in the germline V gene (reference sequence). V dropped 4 bases and J dropped 1; count of bases not matched to a gene: 5. A J-beta primer mix and a sample-barcoded 5' primer were used in a second PCR of roughly 7 to 12 cycles. Every sample returned 2.5 million or more CDR3-containing paired-end reads. TCRdb recomputed calls from the 5' RACE reads with MiXCR, one row per CDR3 protein. The sample consists of over 600,000 distinct CDR3 sequences, roughly two fifths of them appearing once. Sample: blood. The receptor was derived from a man at least 80 years old in good health. J is TRBJ1-1 and V is TRBV3-1, with 8 positions matching TRBD1. The CDR3 nucleotides are TGTGCCAGCAGCCGACAGGGGCTCGCGAACACTGAAGCTTTCTTT. Protein: CASSRQGLANTEAFF.